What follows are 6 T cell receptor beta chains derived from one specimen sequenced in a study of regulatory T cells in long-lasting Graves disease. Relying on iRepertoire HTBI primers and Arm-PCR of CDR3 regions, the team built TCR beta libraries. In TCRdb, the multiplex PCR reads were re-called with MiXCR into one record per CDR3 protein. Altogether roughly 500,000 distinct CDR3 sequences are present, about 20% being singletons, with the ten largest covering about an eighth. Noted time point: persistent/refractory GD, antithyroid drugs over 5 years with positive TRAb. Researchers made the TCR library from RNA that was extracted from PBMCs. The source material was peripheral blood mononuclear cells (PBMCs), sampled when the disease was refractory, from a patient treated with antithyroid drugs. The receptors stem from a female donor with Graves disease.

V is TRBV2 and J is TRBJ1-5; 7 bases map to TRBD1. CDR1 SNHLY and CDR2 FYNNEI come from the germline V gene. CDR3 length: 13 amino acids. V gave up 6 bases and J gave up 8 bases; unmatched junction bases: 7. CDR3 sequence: CASRQGTGKPQHF. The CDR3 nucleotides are TGTGCCAGCAGACAGGGGACCGGGAAGCCCCAGCATTTT.

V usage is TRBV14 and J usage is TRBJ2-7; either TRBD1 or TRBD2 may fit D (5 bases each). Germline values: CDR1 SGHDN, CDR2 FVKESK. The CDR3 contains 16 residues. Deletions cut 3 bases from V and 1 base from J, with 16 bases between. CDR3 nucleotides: TGTGCCAGCAGCCACACCGGGACCAAAGTTTCCTACGAGCAGTACTTC. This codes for CASSHTGTKVSYEQYF.

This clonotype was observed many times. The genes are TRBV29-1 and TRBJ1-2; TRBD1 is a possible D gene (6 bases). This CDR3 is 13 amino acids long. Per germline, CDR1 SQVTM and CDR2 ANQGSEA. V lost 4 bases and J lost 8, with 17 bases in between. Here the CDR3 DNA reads TGCAGCGTTGGTGAGCGACAGGCAAGCGGCTACACCTTC. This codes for CSVGERQASGYTF.

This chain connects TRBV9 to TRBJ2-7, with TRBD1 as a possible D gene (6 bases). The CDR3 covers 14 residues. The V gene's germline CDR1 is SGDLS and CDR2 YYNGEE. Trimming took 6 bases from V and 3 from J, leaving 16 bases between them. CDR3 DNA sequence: TGTGCCAGCAACCAAGGGGACAAAGTCTACGAGCAGTACTTC. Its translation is CASNQGDKVYEQYF. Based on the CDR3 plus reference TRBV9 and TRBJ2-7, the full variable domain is DSGVTQTPKHLITATGQRVTLRCSPRSGDLSVYWYQQSLDQGLQFLIQYYNGEERAKGNILERFSAQQFPDLHSELNLSSLELGDSALYFCASNQGDKVYEQYFGPGTRLTVT.

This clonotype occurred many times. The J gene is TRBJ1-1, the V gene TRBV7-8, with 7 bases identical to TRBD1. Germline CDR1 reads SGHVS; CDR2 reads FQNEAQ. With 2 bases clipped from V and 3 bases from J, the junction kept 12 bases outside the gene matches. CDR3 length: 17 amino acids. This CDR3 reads CASSLQGEILVDTEAFF. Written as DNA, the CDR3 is TGTGCCAGCAGCTTACAGGGGGAGATATTGGTAGACACTGAAGCTTTCTTT.

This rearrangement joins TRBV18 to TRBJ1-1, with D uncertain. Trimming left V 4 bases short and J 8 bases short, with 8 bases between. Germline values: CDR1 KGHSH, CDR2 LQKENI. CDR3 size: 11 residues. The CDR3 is CASSRTEEAFF. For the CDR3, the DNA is TGTGCCAGCTCACGGACGGAAGAAGCTTTCTTT.